Here is one TCR beta chain with its context. CDR1 and CDR2 from the germline V gene are KGHDR and SFDVKD. The CDR3 has 18 amino acids. V was shortened by 4 bases and J by 2 bases, with 20 bases between the two germline ends. This record belongs to a study of T cell responses to AZD1222 COVID-19 vaccine. Clones were read by immunoSEQ multiplex PCR, and TCRdb kept only the in-frame ones, dropping some. The sample yields 90,000 to 150,000 clones, 80% to 90% seen once. The sequencing used peripheral blood, collected on day 0 of AZD1222 vaccination. This chain uses TRBV24-1 with TRBJ2-1, with D possibly TRBD1 on 6 matching bases. This clonotype originated in an adult in good health. Here the CDR3 reads CATSDPISKDRTYNEQFF. CDR3 coding DNA: TGTGCCACCAGTGACCCGATCTCCAAGGACAGAACCTACAATGAGCAGTTCTTC.